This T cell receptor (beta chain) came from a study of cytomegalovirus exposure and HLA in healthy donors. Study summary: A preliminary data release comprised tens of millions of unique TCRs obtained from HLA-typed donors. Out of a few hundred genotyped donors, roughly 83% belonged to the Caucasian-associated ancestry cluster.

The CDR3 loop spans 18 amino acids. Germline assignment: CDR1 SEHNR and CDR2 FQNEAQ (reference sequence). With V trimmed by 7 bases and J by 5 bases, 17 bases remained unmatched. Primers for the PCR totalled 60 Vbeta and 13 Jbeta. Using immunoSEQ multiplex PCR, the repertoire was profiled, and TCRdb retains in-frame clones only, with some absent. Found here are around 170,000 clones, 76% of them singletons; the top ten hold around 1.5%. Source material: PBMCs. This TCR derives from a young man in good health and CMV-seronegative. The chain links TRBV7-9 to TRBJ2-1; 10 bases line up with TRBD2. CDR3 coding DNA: TGTGCCAGCAATGGACTCATATTAGCGGGAGGCGGGAACAATGAGCAGTTCTTC. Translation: CASNGLILAGGGNNEQFF.